This entry concerns a single TCR beta chain. This table comes from immunoSEQ multiplex PCR, and its TCRdb copy is limited to in-frame clones, with some not included. This sample has over 150,000 clones; roughly 94% occur once, and the top ten carry approximately 15%. These data come from a study of control samples from healthy donors and cancer patients. V shed 1 base and J shed 5 bases, with 12 bases lying between them. The CDR3 runs 15 residues. The germline V gene has CDR1 SGHTA and CDR2 FQGNSA. The V call is TRBV7-2, the J call TRBJ1-3; D call uncertain. Sequenced sample: PBMCs. This sequence was found in a man in his sixties with colorectal cancer. In nucleotides, the CDR3 is TGTGCCAGCAGCTTAGGGGTCCTAACGAGAAACACCATATATTTT. Translated: CASSLGVLTRNTIYF.